This T cell receptor beta chain comes out of a study of CD8 T cells in ankylosing spondylitis. Regarding the study as a whole: Enrichment of disease-linked clones was reportedly significant in matched ankylosing spondylitis synovial fluid.

The CDR3 spans 16 residues. Germline CDR1 and CDR2: SGHNT and YENEEA. Trimming left V 5 bases short and J 4 bases short, with 19 bases between. Note on this clonotype: The antigen is unknown.

Libraries for TCR beta were made by quantitative 5'-RACE with molecular barcodes. TCRdb itself ran the 5' RACE reads through MiXCR, one entry per CDR3 protein. The top ten clones hold roughly a third of a sample with under 300,000 distinct CDR3 sequences, 15% to 20% of them seen once. Sequences were obtained from blood, either unsorted or a sorted T cell fraction (not recorded which). The origin of this receptor is a male donor with ankylosing spondylitis or in good health (not recorded which). V usage is TRBV11-3 and J usage is TRBJ2-3, with D perhaps given as TRBD1 or TRBD2 (5 bases each). CDR3 in amino acids: CASSQRSGTGADTQYF. CDR3 coding DNA: TGTGCCAGCAGCCAGAGGTCGGGGACCGGGGCAGATACGCAGTATTTT. Complete variable domain (other parts from reference TRBV11-3 and TRBJ2-3): EAGVVQSPRYKIIEKKQPVAFWCNPISGHNTLYWYLQNLGQGPELLIRYENEEAVDDSQLPKDRFSAERLKGVDSTLKIQPAELGDSAVYLCASSQRSGTGADTQYFGPGTRLTVL.